This T cell receptor (beta chain) was observed in a study of Graves' ophthalmopathy and Graves' hyperthyroidism. Study-wide results and caveats: Ophthalmopathy cases were distinguished from stable hyperthyroidism by a 13-signature model, reaching 85% to 90% sensitivity and 65% to 83% specificity.

Germline values: CDR1 MNHEY, CDR2 SMNVEV (reference sequence). CDR3 length: 15 residues. Trimming took 8 bases from V and 2 from J, leaving 18 bases between them. Clinical symptoms, serum thyroxine, TRAb, thyroid ultrasound and orbital computed tomography determined diagnosis. The PBMCs used were ones drawn from 9.5 to 10 ml of fresh peripheral blood. Scientists amplified the TCR beta CDR3 regions from RNA transcripts. Amplification began with first-round RT-PCR using HTBI primers, then second-round multiplex PCR was performed. A single record per CDR3 protein comes from TCRdb applying MiXCR to the multiplex PCR reads. The sample records hundreds of thousands of distinct CDR3 sequences, about 40% being singletons. Comment on this clonotype: Its antigen remains unidentified.

The sequence was obtained from an adult man with Graves' ophthalmopathy. The chain combines TRBV27 with TRBJ1-2; D is uncertain. Sequencing input: peripheral blood. The DNA of the CDR3 is TGTGCCAGCGGTGCCTATGGACGTCGGAACTATGGCTACACCTTC. Translating gives CASGAYGRRNYGYTF.